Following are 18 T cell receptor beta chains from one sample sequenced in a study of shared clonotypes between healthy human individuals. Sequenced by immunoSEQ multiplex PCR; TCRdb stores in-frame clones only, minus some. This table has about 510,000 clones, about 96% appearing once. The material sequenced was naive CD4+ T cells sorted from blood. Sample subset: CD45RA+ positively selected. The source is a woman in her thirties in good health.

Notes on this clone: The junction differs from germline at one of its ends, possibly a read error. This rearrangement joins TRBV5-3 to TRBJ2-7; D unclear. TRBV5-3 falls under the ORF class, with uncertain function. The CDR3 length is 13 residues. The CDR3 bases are TGTGCCAGCAGCTTGAACTATTTCTCTCCGATGGGGTTC. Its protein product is CASSLNYFSPMGF.

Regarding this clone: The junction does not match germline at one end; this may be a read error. Here the CDR3 DNA reads TGTGCCAGCAGTTTCAGCAGTCAGCCCCAGCATTTT. Translated, it gives CASSFSSQPQHF. This rearrangement joins TRBV28 to TRBJ1-5; no reliable D call. The germline V gene has CDR1 MDHEN and CDR2 SYDVKM. The CDR3 is made up of 12 amino acids.

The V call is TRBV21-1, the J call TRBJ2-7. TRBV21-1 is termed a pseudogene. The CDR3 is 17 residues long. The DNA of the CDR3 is TGTGCCAGCAGCAGGGGGTCCCAGACGGACACCCCCTACGAGCAGTACTTC. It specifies CASSRGSQTDTPYEQYF.

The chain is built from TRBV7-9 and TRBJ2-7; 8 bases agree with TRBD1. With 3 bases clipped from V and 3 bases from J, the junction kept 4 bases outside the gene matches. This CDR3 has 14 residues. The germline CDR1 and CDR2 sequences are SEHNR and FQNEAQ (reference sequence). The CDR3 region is CASSLDREVYEQYF. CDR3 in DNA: TGTGCCAGCAGCTTGGACAGGGAGGTCTACGAGCAGTACTTC.

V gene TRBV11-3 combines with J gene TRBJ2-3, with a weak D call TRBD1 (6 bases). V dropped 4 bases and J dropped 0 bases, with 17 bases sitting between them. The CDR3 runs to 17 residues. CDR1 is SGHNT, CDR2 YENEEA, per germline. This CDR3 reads CASSSSQTGASTDTQYF. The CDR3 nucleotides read TGTGCCAGCAGCTCAAGCCAGACAGGAGCTAGCACAGATACGCAGTATTTT.

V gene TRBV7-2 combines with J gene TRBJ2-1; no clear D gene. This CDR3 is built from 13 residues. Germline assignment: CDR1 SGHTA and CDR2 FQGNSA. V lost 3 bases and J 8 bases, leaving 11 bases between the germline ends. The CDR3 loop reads CASSFMSFHEQFF. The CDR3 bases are TGTGCCAGCAGCTTCATGAGTTTCCATGAGCAGTTCTTC. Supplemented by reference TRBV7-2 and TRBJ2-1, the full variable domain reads GAGVSQSPSNKVTEKGKDVELRCDPISGHTALYWYRQSLGQGLEFLIYFQGNSAPDKSGLPSDRFSAERTGGSVSTLTIQRTQQEDSAVYLCASSFMSFHEQFFGPGTRLTVL.

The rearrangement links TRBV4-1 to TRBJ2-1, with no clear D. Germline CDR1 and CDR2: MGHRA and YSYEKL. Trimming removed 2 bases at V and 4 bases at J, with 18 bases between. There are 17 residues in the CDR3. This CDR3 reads CASSQTPGKRTYNEQFF. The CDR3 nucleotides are TGCGCCAGCAGCCAAACCCCAGGAAAGCGAACGTACAATGAGCAGTTCTTC.

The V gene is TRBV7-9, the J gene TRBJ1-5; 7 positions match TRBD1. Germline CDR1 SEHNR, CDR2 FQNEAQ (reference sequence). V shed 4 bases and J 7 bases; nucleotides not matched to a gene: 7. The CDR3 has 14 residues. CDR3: CASSSQGVGQPQHF. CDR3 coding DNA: TGTGCCAGCAGCTCCCAGGGGGTGGGGCAGCCCCAGCATTTT. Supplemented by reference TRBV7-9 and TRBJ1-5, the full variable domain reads DTGVSQNPRHKITKRGQNVTFRCDPISEHNRLYWYRQTLGQGPEFLTYFQNEAQLEKSRLLSDRFSAERPKGSFSTLEIQRTEQGDSAMYLCASSSQGVGQPQHFGDGTRLSIL.

The CDR3 nucleotides are TGTGCCAGCAGTCCCCCCGGGACAAAGGAAAAACTGTTTTTT. Translating gives CASSPPGTKEKLFF. The chain couples TRBV2 to TRBJ1-4; perhaps TRBD1 as D (6 bases). The CDR3 sequence is 14 residues long. Trimming took off 5 bases at V and 8 bases at J, with 15 bases between the two ends. Germline V gene data show CDR1 as SNHLY and CDR2 as FYNNEI.

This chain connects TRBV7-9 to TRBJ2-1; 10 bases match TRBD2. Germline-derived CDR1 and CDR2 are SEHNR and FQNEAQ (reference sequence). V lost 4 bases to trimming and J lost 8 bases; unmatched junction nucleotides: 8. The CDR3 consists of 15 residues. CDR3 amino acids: CASSWNPGTSDEQFF. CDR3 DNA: TGTGCCAGCAGCTGGAATCCCGGGACTAGCGATGAGCAGTTCTTC.

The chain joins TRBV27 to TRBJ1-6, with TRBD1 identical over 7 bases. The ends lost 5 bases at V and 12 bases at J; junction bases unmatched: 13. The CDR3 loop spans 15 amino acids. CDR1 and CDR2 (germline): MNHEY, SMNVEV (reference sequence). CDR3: CASSQSWTGRGPLHF. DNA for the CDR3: TGTGCCAGCAGTCAATCCTGGACAGGACGCGGACCCCTCCACTTT.

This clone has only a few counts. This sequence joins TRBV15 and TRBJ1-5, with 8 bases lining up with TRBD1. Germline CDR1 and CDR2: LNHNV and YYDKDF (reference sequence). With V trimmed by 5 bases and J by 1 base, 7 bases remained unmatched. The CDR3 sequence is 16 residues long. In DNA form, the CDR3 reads TGTGCCACCAGCGGTCTATGGACAGGGAGCAATCAGCCCCAGCATTTT. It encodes CATSGLWTGSNQPQHF.

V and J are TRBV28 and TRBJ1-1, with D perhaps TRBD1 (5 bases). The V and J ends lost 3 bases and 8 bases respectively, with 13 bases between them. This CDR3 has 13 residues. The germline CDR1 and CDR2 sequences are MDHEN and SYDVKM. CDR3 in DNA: TGTGCCAGCAGTTTGGCGTTCGGGGCGGAAGCTTTCTTT. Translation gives CASSLAFGAEAFF.

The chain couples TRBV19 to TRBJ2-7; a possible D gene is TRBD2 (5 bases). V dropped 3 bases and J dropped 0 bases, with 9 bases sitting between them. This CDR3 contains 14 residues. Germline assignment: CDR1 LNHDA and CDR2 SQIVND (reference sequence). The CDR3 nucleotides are TGTGCCAGTAGTATTGGGCGGGCCTCCTACGAGCAGTACTTC. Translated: CASSIGRASYEQYF.

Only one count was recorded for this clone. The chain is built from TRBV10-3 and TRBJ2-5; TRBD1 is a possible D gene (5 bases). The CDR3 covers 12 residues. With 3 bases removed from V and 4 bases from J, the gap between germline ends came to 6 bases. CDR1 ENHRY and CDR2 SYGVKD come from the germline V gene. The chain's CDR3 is CAISDRAETQYF. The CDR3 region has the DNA TGTGCCATCAGTGACAGGGCAGAGACCCAGTACTTC.

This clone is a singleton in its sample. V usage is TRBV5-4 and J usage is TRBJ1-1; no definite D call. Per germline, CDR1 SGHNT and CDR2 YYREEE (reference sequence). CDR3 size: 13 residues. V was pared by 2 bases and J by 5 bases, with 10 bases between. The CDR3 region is CASSFYGGTEAFF. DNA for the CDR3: TGTGCCAGCAGCTTTTACGGCGGGACTGAAGCTTTCTTT.

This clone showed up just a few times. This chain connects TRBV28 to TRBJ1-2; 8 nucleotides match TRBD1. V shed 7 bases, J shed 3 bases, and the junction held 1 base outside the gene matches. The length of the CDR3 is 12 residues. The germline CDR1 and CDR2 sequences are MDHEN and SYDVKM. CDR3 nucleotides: TGTGCCAGCACGGACAGGGACTATGGCTACACCTTC. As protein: CASTDRDYGYTF.

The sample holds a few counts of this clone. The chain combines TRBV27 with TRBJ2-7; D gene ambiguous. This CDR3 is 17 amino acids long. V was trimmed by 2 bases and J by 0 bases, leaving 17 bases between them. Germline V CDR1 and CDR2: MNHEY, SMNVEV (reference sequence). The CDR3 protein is CASSLGVPLSSSYEQYF. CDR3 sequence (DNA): TGTGCCAGCAGTTTAGGGGTCCCACTTAGCAGCTCCTACGAGCAGTACTTC.